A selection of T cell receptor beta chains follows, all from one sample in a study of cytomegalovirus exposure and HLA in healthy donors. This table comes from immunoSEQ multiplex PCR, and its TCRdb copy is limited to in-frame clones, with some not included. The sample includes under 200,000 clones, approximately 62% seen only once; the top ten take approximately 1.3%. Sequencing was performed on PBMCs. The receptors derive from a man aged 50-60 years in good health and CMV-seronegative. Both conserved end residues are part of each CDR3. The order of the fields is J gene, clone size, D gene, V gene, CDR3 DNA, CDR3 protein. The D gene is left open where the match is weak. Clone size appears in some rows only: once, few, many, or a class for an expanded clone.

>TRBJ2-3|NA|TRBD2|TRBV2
TGTGCCAGCAGTGATTTAGCGGGGGGGCGAGATACGCAGTATTTT
CASSDLAGGRDTQYF
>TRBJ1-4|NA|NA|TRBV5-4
TGTGCCAGCAGCCAGGGCGGAAAACTGTTTTTT
CASSQGGKLFF
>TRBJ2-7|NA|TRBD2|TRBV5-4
TGTGCCAGCAGCTTGTTGGCGGGGGGGAGGCACGAGCAGTACTTC
CASSLLAGGRHEQYF
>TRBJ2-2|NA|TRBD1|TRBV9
TGTGCCAGCAGCGTAGCGGAGACAGGGGGAGGTACCGGGGAGCTGTTTTTT
CASSVAETGGGTGELFF
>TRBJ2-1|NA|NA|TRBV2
TGTGCCAGCAGTGTTGCACTTTCCTACAATGAGCAGTTCTTC
CASSVALSYNEQFF
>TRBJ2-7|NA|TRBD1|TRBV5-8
TGTGCCAGCAGCAGGACCGGGACAGGGACCTACGAGCAGTACTTC
CASSRTGTGTYEQYF
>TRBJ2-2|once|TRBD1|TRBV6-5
TGTGCCAGCAGCCGGGACAGGGGTCACGGGGAGCTGTTTTTT
CASSRDRGHGELFF
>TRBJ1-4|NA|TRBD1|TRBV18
TGTGCCAGCTCACCAGCAGGGGGCGGCCAAAAACTGTTTTTT
CASSPAGGGQKLFF
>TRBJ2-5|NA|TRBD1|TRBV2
TGTGCCAGCAGTGGACAGGGGGTTGCCCAAGAGACCCAGTACTTC
CASSGQGVAQETQYF
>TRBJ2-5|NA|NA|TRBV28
TGTGCCAGCGGGTTGGGGGGTCTTGGAGAGACCCAGTACTTC
CASGLGGLGETQYF
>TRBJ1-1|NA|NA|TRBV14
TGTGCCAGCAGCCAAGCGTGGGGGCGAGTCACTGAAGCTTTCTTT
CASSQAWGRVTEAFF
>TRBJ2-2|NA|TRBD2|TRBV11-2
TGTGCCAGCAGCTCGACTAGCGGGAGGGCCGGGGAGCTGTTTTTT
CASSSTSGRAGELFF